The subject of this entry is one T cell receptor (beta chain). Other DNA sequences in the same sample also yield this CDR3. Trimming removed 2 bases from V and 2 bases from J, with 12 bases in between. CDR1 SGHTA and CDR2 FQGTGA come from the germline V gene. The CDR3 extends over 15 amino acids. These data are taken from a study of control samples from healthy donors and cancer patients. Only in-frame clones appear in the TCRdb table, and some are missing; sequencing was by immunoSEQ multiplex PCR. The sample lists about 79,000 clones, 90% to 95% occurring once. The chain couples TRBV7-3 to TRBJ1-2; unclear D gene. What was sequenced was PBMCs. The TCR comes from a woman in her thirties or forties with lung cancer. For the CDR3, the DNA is TGTGCCAGCAGCTTAGAGGCAGCAGGAAACTATGGCTACACCTTC. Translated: CASSLEAAGNYGYTF.